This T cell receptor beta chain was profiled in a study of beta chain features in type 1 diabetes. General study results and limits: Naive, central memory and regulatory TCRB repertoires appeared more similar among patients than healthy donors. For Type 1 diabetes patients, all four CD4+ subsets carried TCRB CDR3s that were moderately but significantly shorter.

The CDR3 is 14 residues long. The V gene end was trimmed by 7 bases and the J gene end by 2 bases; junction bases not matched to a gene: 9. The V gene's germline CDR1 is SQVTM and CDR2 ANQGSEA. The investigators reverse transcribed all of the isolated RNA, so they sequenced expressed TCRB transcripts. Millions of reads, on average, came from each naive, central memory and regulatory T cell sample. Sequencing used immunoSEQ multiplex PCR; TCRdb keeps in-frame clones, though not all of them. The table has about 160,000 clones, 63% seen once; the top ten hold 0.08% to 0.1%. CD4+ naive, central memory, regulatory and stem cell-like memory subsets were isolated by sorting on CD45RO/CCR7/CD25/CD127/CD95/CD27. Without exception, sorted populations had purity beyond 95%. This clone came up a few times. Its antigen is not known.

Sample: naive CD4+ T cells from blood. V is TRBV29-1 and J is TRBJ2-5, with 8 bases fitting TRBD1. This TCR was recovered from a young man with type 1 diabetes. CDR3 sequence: CSAGTGSGQETQYF. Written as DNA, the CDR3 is TGCAGCGCTGGGACAGGATCTGGTCAAGAGACCCAGTACTTC.